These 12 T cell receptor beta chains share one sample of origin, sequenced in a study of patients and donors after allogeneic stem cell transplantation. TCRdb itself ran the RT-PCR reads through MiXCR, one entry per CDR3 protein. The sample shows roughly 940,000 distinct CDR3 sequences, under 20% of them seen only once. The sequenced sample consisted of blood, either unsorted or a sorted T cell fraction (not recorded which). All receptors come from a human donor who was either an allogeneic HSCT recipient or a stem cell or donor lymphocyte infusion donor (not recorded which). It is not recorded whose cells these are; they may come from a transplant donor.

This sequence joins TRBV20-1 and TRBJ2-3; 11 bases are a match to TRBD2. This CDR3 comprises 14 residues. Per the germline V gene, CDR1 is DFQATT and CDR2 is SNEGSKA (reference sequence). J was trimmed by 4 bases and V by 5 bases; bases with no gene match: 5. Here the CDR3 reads CSAVSGRAADTQYF. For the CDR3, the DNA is TGCAGTGCTGTTAGCGGGAGGGCCGCAGATACGCAGTATTTT.

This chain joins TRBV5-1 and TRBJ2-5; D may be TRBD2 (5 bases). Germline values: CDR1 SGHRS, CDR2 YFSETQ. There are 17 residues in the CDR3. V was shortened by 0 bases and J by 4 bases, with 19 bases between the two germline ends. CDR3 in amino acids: CASSLDRSGRDSETQYF. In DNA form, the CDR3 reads TGCGCCAGCAGCTTGGATCGTAGTGGGAGAGACTCAGAGACCCAGTACTTC.

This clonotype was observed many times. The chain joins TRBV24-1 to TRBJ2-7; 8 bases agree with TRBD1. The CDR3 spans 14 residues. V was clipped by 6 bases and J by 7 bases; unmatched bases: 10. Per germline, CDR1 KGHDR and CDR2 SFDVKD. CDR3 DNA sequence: TGTGCCACCAGTCCGGGACAGGTTCCGGAGGAGCAGTACTTC. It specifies CATSPGQVPEEQYF.

In DNA, the CDR3 is TGTGCCAGCATGAACAGGGAGGAACTGTTTTTT. Amino acids: CASMNREELFF. V and J are TRBV6-5 and TRBJ1-4; maybe TRBD1 (6 bases). Germline assignment: CDR1 MNHEY and CDR2 SVGAGI. V lost 7 bases and J lost 12, with 12 bases in between. The CDR3 contains 11 residues.

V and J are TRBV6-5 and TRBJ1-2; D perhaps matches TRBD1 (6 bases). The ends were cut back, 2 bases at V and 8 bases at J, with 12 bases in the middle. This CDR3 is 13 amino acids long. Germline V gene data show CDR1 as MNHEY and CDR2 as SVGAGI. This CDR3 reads CASSYNEGGGYTF. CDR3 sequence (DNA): TGTGCCAGCAGTTACAATGAGGGGGGAGGCTACACCTTC.

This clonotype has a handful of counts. The CDR3 loop is CASVSHRATGELFF. CDR3 sequence (DNA): TGTGCCAGCGTGAGCCACCGGGCGACCGGGGAGCTGTTTTTT. This sequence joins TRBV6-1 and TRBJ2-2; the D is unclear. The germline V gene has CDR1 MNHNS and CDR2 SASEGT. The CDR3 consists of 14 residues. V was cut by 8 bases and J by 5 bases, with 15 bases left in between.

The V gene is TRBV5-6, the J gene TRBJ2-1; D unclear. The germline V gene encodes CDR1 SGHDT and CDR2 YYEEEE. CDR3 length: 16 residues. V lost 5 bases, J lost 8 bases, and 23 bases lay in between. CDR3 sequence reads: CASRLYVPRSLDEQFF. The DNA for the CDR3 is TGTGCCAGCAGACTCTACGTCCCCCGCAGCCTTGATGAGCAGTTCTTC.

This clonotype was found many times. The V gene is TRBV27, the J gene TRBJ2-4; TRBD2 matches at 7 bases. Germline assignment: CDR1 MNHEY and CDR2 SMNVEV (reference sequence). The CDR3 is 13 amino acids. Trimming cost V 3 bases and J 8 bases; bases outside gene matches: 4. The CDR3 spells CASSFREGYIQYF. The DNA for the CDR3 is TGTGCCAGCAGTTTTAGGGAGGGTTACATTCAGTACTTC.

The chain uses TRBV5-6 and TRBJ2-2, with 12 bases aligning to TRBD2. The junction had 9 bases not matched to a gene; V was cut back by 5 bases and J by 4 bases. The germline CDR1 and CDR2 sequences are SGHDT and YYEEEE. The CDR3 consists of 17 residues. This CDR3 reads CASSHGLAGRLTGELFF. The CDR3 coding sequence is TGTGCCAGCAGTCATGGACTAGCGGGGAGACTCACCGGGGAGCTGTTTTTT.

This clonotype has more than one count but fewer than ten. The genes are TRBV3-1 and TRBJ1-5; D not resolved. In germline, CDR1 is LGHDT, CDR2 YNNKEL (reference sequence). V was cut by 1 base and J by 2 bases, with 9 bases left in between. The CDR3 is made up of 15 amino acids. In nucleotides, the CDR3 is TGTGCCAGCAGCCAAGTAAGCCAGGGCAATCAGCCCCAGCATTTT. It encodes CASSQVSQGNQPQHF.

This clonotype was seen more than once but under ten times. The CDR3 region is CSASATGGINQPQHF. The CDR3 bases are TGCAGTGCTAGCGCGACAGGGGGAATCAATCAGCCCCAGCATTTT. The rearrangement links TRBV20-1 to TRBJ1-5; TRBD1 aligns across 9 bases. In germline, CDR1 is DFQATT, CDR2 SNEGSKA (reference sequence). CDR3 size: 15 residues. V dropped 3 bases and J dropped 3; count of bases not matched to a gene: 6.

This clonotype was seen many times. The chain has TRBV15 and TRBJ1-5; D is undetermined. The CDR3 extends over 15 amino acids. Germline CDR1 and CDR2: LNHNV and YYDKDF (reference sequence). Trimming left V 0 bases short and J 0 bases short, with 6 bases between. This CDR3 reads CATSRDRYSNQPQHF. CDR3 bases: TGTGCCACCAGCAGAGACAGATATAGCAATCAGCCCCAGCATTTT.